This note documents a single T cell receptor beta chain sequence. Its target is not known. These data originate in a study of shared clonotypes between healthy human individuals. General study results and limits: Generally, naive subsets (rather than memory subsets) showed larger estimated richness. Clonotype sharing among the donors was expected to vary with sequencing depth. Naive CD4 clonotypes were shared across a handful of donors at roughly 5.3%. Non-shared clonotypes had lower generation probabilities than clonotypes shared by all four sorted-subset donors.

The CDR3 consists of 14 residues. Germline lookup yields CDR1 MNHNS and CDR2 SASEGT. J gave up 6 bases and V 10 bases, and 9 bases lay outside the gene matches. Clones were sequenced by immunoSEQ multiplex PCR, and TCRdb holds only the in-frame ones, with some missing. This sample has millions of clones, with around 95% found just once. Sequences were obtained from naive CD4+ T cells sorted from blood. The subset is: CD45RA+ positively selected. The clonotype comes from a man in his late teens or twenties in good health. This chain uses TRBV6-1 with TRBJ1-6; 7 bases fit TRBD1. The CDR3 DNA reads TGTGCCATCGTACTTGGGACAGCTAATTCACCCCTCCACTTT. Protein: CAIVLGTANSPLHF.